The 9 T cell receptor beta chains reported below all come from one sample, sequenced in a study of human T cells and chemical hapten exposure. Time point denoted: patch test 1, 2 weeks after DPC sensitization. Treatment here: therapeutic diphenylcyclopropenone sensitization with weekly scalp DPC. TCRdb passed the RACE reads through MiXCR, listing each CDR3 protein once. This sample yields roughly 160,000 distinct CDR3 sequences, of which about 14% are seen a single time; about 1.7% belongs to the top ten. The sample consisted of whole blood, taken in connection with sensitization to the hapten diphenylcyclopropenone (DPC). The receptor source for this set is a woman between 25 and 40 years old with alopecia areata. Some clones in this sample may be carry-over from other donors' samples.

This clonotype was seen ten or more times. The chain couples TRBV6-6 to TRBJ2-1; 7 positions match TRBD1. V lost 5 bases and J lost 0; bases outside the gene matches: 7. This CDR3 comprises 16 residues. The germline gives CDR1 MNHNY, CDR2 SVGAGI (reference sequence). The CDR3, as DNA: TGTGCCAGCAGTACCGACAGGGAAAGCTCCTACAATGAGCAGTTCTTC. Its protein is CASSTDRESSYNEQFF.

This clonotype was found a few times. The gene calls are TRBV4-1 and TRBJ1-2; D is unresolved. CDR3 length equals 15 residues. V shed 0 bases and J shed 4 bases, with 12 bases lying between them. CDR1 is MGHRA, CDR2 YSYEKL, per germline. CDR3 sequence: CASSQDGGRSYGYTF. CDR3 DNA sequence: TGCGCCAGCAGCCAAGATGGTGGAAGGAGCTATGGCTACACCTTC.

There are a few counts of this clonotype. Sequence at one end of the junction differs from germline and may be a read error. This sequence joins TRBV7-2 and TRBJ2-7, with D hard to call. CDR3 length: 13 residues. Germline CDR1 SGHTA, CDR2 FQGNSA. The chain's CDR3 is CASSLASSNEQYF. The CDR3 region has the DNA TGTGCCAGCAGCTTAGCCTCCTCCAACGAGCAGTACTTC.

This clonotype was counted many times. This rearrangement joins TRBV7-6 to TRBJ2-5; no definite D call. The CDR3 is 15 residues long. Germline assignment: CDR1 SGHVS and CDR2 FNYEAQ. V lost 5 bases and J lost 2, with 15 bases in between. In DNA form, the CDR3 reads TGTGCCAGCAGCCCTCGGACCACCTTACAAGAGACCCAGTACTTC. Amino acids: CASSPRTTLQETQYF.

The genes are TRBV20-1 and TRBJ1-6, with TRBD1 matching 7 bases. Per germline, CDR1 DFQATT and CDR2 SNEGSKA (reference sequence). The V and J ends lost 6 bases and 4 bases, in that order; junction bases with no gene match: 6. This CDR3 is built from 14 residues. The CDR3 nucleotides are TGCAGTGCCCAGGGGGGGGCGTATAATTCACCCCTCCACTTT. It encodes CSAQGGAYNSPLHF.

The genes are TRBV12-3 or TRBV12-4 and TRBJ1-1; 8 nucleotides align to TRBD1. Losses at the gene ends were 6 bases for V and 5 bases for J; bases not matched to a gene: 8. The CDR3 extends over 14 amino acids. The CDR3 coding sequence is TGTGCCAGCAGGCCCCAGGACAGGGAAACTGAAGCTTTCTTT. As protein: CASRPQDRETEAFF.

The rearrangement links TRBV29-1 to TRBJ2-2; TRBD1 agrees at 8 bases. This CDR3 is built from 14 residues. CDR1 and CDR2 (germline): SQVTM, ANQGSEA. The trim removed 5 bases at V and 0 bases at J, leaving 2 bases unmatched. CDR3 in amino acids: CSVTGGANTGELFF. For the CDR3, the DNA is TGCAGCGTTACAGGGGGAGCGAACACCGGGGAGCTGTTTTTT.

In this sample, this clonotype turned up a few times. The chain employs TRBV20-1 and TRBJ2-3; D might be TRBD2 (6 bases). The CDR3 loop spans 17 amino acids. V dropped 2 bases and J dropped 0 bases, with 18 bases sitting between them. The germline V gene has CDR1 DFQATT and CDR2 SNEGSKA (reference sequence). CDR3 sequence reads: CSARNPISGLSTDTQYF. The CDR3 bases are TGCAGTGCTAGAAATCCGATTAGCGGCCTTAGCACAGATACGCAGTATTTT.

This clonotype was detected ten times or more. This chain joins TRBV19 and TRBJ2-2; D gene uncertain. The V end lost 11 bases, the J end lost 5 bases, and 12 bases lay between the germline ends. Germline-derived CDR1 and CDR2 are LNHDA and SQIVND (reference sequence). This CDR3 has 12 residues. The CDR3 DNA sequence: TGTGCCGTTCGCCGAGGTACCGGGGAGCTGTTTTTT. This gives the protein CAVRRGTGELFF.